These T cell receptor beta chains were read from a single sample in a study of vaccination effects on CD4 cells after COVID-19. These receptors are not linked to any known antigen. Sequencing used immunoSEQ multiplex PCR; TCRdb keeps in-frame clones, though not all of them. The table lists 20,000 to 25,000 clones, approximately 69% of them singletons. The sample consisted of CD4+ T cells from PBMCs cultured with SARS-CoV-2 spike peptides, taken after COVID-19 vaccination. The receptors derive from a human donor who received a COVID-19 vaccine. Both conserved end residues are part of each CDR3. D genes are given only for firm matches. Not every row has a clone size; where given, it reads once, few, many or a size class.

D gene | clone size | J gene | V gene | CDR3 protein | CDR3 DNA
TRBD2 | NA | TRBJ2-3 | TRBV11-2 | CASSPLAGGADTQYF | TGTGCCAGCAGCCCCCTAGCGGGAGGGGCAGATACGCAGTATTTT
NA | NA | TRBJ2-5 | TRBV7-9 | CASSLDLSAGETQYF | TGTGCCAGCAGCTTAGATTTGAGCGCTGGGGAGACCCAGTACTTC
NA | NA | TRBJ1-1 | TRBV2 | CASSVTGSTEAFF | TGTGCCAGCAGCGTTACAGGGAGCACTGAAGCTTTCTTT
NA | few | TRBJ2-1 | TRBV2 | CASSETGSSYNEQFF | TGTGCCAGCAGTGAAACAGGATCCTCCTACAATGAGCAGTTCTTC
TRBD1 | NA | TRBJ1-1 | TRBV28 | CASMTGGLNSEAFF | TGTGCCAGCATGACAGGGGGCTTGAACTCTGAAGCTTTCTTT
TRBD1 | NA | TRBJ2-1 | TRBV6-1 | CASSDPGQASRNEQFF | TGTGCCAGCAGTGACCCGGGACAGGCCTCTAGAAATGAGCAGTTCTTC
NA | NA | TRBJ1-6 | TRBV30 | CAWRRSSSYNSPLHF | TGTGCCTGGAGGCGGAGTTCCTCCTATAATTCACCCCTCCACTTT
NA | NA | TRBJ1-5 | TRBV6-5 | CASSTSGNQPQHF | TGTGCCAGCTCAACTTCTGGGAATCAGCCCCAGCATTTT
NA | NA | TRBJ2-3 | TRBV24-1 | CATSDHGRRDTQYF | TGTGCCACCAGTGATCACGGACGGAGAGATACGCAGTATTTT
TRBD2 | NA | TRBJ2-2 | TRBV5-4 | CASSLAGLAGGRRTGELFF | TGTGCCAGCAGCTTGGCCGGGTTAGCGGGGGGGCGTCGCACCGGGGAGCTGTTTTTT
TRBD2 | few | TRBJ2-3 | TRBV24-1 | CATSDFASGGTGTQYF | TGTGCCACCAGTGATTTCGCTAGCGGAGGTACAGGTACGCAGTATTTT
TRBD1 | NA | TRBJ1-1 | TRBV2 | CASTKGGWNTEAFF | TGTGCCAGCACTAAAGGGGGCTGGAACACTGAAGCTTTCTTT
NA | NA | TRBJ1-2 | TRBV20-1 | CSASGQGRGGYTF | TGCAGTGCTAGTGGACAAGGTCGGGGTGGCTACACCTTC
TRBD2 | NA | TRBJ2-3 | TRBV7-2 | CASSLKTSGSTDTQYF | TGTGCCAGCAGCTTAAAGACTAGCGGTAGCACAGATACGCAGTATTTT
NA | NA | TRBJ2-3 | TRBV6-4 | CASSDSIGADTQYF | TGTGCCAGCAGTGACTCGATCGGCGCAGATACGCAGTATTTT
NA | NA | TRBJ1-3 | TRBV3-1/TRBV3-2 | CASSHRGNTIYF | TGTGCCAGCAGCCATCGAGGAAACACCATATATTTT